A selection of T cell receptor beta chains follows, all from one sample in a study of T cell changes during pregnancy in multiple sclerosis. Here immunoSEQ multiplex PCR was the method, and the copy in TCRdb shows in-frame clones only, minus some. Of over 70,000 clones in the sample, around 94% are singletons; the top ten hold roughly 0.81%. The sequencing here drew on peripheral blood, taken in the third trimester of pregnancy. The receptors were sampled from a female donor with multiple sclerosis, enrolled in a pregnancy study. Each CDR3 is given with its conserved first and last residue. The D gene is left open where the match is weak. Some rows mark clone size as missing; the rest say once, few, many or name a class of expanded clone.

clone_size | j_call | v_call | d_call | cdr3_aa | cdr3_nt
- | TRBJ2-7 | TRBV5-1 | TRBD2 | CASSLVSTSGRSIRAYEQYF | TGCGCCAGCAGCTTGGTTTCGACTAGCGGGAGGTCAATCAGGGCCTACGAGCAGTACTTC
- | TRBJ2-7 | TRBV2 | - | CASSEVGGAGSYEQYF | TGTGCCAGCAGTGAAGTAGGTGGCGCGGGCTCCTACGAGCAGTACTTC
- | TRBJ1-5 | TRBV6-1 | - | CASRATGKAQPQHF | TGTGCCAGCAGGGCTACAGGGAAGGCTCAGCCCCAGCATTTT
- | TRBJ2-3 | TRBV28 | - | CASSPAEASSTDTQYF | TGTGCCAGCAGTCCAGCGGAGGCTTCTAGCACAGATACGCAGTATTTT
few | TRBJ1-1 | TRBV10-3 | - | CAISGGGEAFF | TGTGCCATCAGTGGGGGGGGAGAGGCTTTCTTT
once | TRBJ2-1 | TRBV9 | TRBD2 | CASSAPGLALNEQFF | TGTGCCAGCAGCGCCCCGGGACTAGCTCTGAATGAGCAGTTCTTC
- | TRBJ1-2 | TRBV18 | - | CASSPKTDSGFYPIGYTF | TGTGCCAGCTCACCCAAAACCGATTCAGGGTTTTATCCTATTGGCTACACCTTC
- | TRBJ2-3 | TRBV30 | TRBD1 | CACKTGLWEDTQYF | TGTGCCTGCAAGACAGGGCTTTGGGAGGATACGCAGTATTTT
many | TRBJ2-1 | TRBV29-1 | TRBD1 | CSVHRGSTYNEQFF | TGCAGCGTTCACAGGGGAAGTACTTACAATGAGCAGTTCTTC
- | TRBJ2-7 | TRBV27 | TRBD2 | CASSPRGRASEQYF | TGTGCCAGCAGTCCGCGCGGGAGGGCTTCCGAGCAGTACTTC
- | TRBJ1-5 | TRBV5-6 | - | CASSFTDQPQHF | TGTGCCAGCAGCTTCACAGATCAGCCCCAGCATTTT
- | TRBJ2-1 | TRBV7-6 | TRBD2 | CASSLEAGVNEQFF | TGTGCCAGCAGCTTAGAGGCGGGAGTCAATGAGCAGTTCTTC
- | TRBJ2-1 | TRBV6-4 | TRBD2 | CASSDEGSGSLNEQFF | TGTGCCAGCAGTGACGAGGGAAGCGGGAGTTTAAATGAGCAGTTCTTC
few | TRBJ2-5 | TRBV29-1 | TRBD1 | CSLRTGLSETQYF | TGCAGCTTAAGGACAGGGTTATCAGAGACCCAGTACTTC
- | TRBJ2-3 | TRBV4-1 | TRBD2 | CASSPWTSVSTDTQYF | TGCGCCAGCAGCCCCTGGACTAGCGTTAGCACAGATACGCAGTATTTT
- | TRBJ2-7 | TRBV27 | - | CASSFSASYEQYF | TGTGCCAGCAGTTTTTCTGCGTCCTACGAGCAGTACTTC
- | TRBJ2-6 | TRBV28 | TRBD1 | CASSPRTGLTPNLSGANVLTF | TGTGCCAGCAGTCCACGGACAGGATTAACCCCGAACCTCTCTGGGGCCAACGTCCTGACTTTC
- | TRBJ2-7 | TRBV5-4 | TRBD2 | CASSGRTGTSGNPYEQYF | TGTGCCAGCAGCGGGCGGACAGGGACTAGCGGGAACCCATACGAGCAGTACTTC
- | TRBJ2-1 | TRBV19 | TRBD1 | CASSSWGQFNEQFF | TGTGCCAGTAGTAGCTGGGGACAGTTCAATGAGCAGTTCTTC
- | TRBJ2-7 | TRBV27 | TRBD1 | CASSLGDSYEQYF | TGTGCCAGCAGTTTAGGGGACAGCTACGAGCAGTACTTC
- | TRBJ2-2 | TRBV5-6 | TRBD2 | CASRQLAGVKTGELFF | TGTGCCAGCAGGCAACTAGCGGGAGTGAAAACCGGGGAGCTGTTTTTT
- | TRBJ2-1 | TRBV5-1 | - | CASSILALGYNEQFF | TGCGCCAGCAGTATTTTAGCGCTTGGTTACAATGAGCAGTTCTTC
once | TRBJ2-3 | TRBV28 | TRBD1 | CASSMGQKSTDTQYF | TGTGCCAGCAGTATGGGACAGAAAAGCACAGATACGCAGTATTTT
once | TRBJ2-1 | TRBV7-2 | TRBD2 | CASSQLAGSWNEQFF | TGTGCCAGCAGCCAACTAGCGGGAAGTTGGAATGAGCAGTTCTTC
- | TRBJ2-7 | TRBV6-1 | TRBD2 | CASTPSGAYEQYF | TGTGCCAGCACCCCTAGCGGGGCCTACGAGCAGTACTTC
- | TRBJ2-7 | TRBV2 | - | CASSEIAGYEQYF | TGTGCCAGCAGTGAAATAGCAGGGTACGAGCAGTACTTC
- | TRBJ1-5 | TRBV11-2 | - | CASSLRSNQPQHF | TGTGCCAGCAGCTTACGGAGCAATCAGCCCCAGCATTTT
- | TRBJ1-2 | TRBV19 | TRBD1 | CASSISLQGASYYGYTF | TGTGCCAGTAGTATATCGTTACAGGGGGCTTCGTACTATGGCTACACCTTC
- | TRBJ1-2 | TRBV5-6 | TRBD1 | CASSLGQVGYTF | TGTGCCAGCAGCTTAGGACAGGTTGGCTACACCTTC
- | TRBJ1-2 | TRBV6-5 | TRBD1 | CASSSFLQGDHGYTF | TGTGCCAGCAGTTCGTTCTTACAGGGGGATCATGGCTACACCTTC
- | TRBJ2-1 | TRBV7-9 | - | CASSSSGGGSSYNEQFF | TGTGCCAGCAGCTCCTCCGGAGGAGGGAGTTCCTACAATGAGCAGTTCTTC
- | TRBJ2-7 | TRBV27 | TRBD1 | CASSLVDSLGQVGYEQYF | TGTGCCAGCAGTTTAGTTGATAGCCTGGGACAGGTGGGGTACGAGCAGTACTTC
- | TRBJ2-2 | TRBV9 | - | CASSQDRTYTGELFF | TGTGCCAGCAGCCAAGACAGAACGTATACCGGGGAGCTGTTTTTT
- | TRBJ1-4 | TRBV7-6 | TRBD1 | CASSFPDRALANEKLFF | TGTGCCAGCAGCTTCCCAGACAGGGCTTTGGCTAATGAAAAACTGTTTTTT
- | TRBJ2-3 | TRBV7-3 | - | CASSSRELDTQYF | TGTGCCAGCAGCTCCCGGGAGCTCGATACGCAGTATTTT